This T cell receptor beta chain stems from a study of response to subunit inactivated influenza vaccine. Via MiXCR, TCRdb re-called the RT-PCR reads, giving one row per CDR3 protein. The table records more than 450,000 distinct CDR3 sequences, 10% to 15% of them present only once. Points on this clonotype: Antigen unknown.

Whole-study findings and limits: Authors suggested that a seasonal influenza vaccination recruits few new T cells each time.

The germline CDR1 and CDR2 sequences are MNHEY and SMNVEV (reference sequence). The CDR3 runs to 15 residues. V lost 7 bases and J 5 bases, leaving 17 bases between the germline ends. This TCR was recovered from a man in his fifties or sixties who received an inactivated influenza vaccine. The chain couples TRBV27 to TRBJ2-2; either TRBD1 or TRBD2 may supply D (5 bases each). Specimen: PBMCs from blood, collected on the day of vaccination. CDR3 sequence (DNA): TGTGCCAGCACCCGTTGGGACCGACGGACCGGGGAGCTGTTTTTT. It codes for CASTRWDRRTGELFF.